The 25 T cell receptor beta chains below were found in one sample sequenced in a study of shared clonotypes between healthy human individuals. Assay used: immunoSEQ multiplex PCR; TCRdb lists only in-frame clones, some missing. The data hold fewer than 3 million clones, with around 92% observed a single time. The sequenced sample was naive CD4+ T cells from PBMCs. The subset is: CD45RA+ positively selected. The receptors come from a man aged 18 to 29 in good health. Some clones in this sample may be carry-over from other donors' samples.

A word on this clone: The identical CDR3 is also encoded by other nucleotide sequences in the sample. This rearrangement joins TRBV6-1 to TRBJ1-5; D remains unclear. Germline-derived CDR1 and CDR2 are MNHNS and SASEGT. V shed 0 bases and J shed 6 bases, with 6 bases lying between them. The CDR3 has 13 residues. The chain's CDR3 is CASSEASFQPQHF. For the CDR3, the DNA is TGTGCCAGCAGTGAAGCGTCTTTTCAGCCCCAGCATTTT.

The chain carries TRBV27 and TRBJ1-5; TRBD1 matches 7 bases. CDR1 and CDR2 (germline): MNHEY, SMNVEV (reference sequence). V dropped 8 bases and J dropped 5; count of bases not matched to a gene: 3. CDR3 length: 12 amino acids. CDR3 in amino acids: CASAGQYQPQHF. The DNA for the CDR3 is TGTGCCAGCGCGGGACAGTATCAGCCCCAGCATTTT.

In its sample, this clone was seen a few times. CDR3 amino acids: CAWALRGGGTEAFF. The CDR3 DNA reads TGTGCCTGGGCCCTCCGGGGGGGAGGTACTGAAGCTTTCTTT. This chain joins TRBV30 and TRBJ1-1; D possibly corresponds to TRBD1 (5 bases). The CDR3 runs to 14 residues. Germline values: CDR1 GTSNPN, CDR2 SVGIG (reference sequence). V dropped 5 bases and J dropped 5 bases, with 18 bases sitting between them.

The rearrangement uses TRBV4-2 and TRBJ2-1; tentative D call: TRBD2 (5 bases). V was trimmed by 4 bases and J by 4 bases, leaving 14 bases between them. CDR3 length: 15 amino acids. Germline V gives CDR1 LGHNA, CDR2 YNFKEQ. CDR3 DNA: TGTGCCAGCAGCCGAGACTACAAGCCTTACAATGAGCAGTTCTTC. Translated, it gives CASSRDYKPYNEQFF.

The chain recombines TRBV1 with TRBJ2-3; the D call in the table, TRBD2, was not verified against the DNA. TRBV1 is labeled a pseudogene. This CDR3 contains 14 residues. Written as DNA, the CDR3 is TGCACCAGCAGCCGAGCGGGAGATGGGGATACGCAGTATTTT. Amino acid sequence: CTSSRAGDGDTQYF.

The table lists this clone with a few counts. This rearrangement joins TRBV30 to TRBJ1-1; 7 nucleotides agree with TRBD1. In germline, CDR1 is GTSNPN, CDR2 SVGIG (reference sequence). The CDR3 has 15 residues. V shed 2 bases and J 2 bases; nucleotides not matched to a gene: 8. CDR3 protein: CAWSSLGGLNTEAFF. The CDR3, as DNA: TGTGCCTGGAGTAGCCTAGGGGGCTTAAACACTGAAGCTTTCTTT.

The chain combines TRBV12-5 with TRBJ2-2, with D possibly being TRBD1 (6 bases). Germline V lookup: CDR1 LGHNT, CDR2 FRNRAP. This CDR3 has 16 amino acids. Trimming pared 3 bases from V and 2 bases from J, leaving 13 bases between. The CDR3 spells CASGFRTAINTGELFF. The CDR3 DNA reads TGTGCTAGTGGTTTCAGGACAGCCATAAACACCGGGGAGCTGTTTTTT. Based on the CDR3 plus reference TRBV12-5 and TRBJ2-2, the full variable domain is DARVTQTPRHKVTEMGQEVTMRCQPILGHNTVFWYRQTMMQGLELLAYFRNRAPLDDSGMPKDRFSAEMPDATLATLKIQPSEPRDSAVYFCASGFRTAINTGELFFGEGSRLTVL.

V and J are TRBV18 and TRBJ2-3, with D unclear. V dropped 2 bases and J dropped 3 bases, with 12 bases sitting between them. CDR1 KGHSH and CDR2 LQKENI come from the germline V gene. The CDR3 length is 15 residues. The CDR3 DNA reads TGTGCCAGCTCACCAAGGCGTCTAGAGACAGATACGCAGTATTTT. As protein: CASSPRRLETDTQYF. The full variable domain, in which reference TRBV18 and TRBJ2-3 provide the parts outside the CDR3, is NAGVMQNPRHLVRRRGQEARLRCSPMKGHSHVYWYRQLPEEGLKFMVYLQKENIIDESGMPKERFSAEFPKEGPSILRIQQVVRGDSAAYFCASSPRRLETDTQYFGPGTRLTVL.

The chain links TRBV9 to TRBJ2-1; tentatively, D is TRBD1 (5 bases). Germline CDR1 and CDR2: SGDLS and YYNGEE. This CDR3 comprises 14 residues. Deletions cut 4 bases from V and 5 bases from J, with 13 bases between. In DNA, the CDR3 is TGTGCCAGCAGCTACCTTACAGGTAACAATGAGCAGTTCTTC. This gives the protein CASSYLTGNNEQFF.

This clone was recorded only once. The chain links TRBV18 to TRBJ1-4; TRBD1 agrees at 9 bases. Germline-derived CDR1 and CDR2 are KGHSH and LQKENI. Trimming removed 4 bases from V and 3 bases from J; junction bases left unmatched: 6. This CDR3 is built from 16 residues. CDR3 nucleotide sequence: TGTGCCAGCTCACGAGGACAGGGGCGGTCTAATGAAAAACTGTTTTTT. It specifies CASSRGQGRSNEKLFF.

This chain uses TRBV2 with TRBJ2-5; 10 bases line up with TRBD2. Germline V gene data show CDR1 as SNHLY and CDR2 as FYNNEI. Losses at the gene ends were 8 bases for V and 5 bases for J; bases not matched to a gene: 8. This CDR3 has 14 residues. As DNA, the CDR3 is TGTGCCAGCCGAAAGCGGGAGGGTAGGGAGACCCAGTACTTC. Translated, it gives CASRKREGRETQYF.

V is TRBV6-6 and J is TRBJ1-1, with 8 bases that match TRBD1. Germline V lookup: CDR1 MNHNY, CDR2 SVGAGI (reference sequence). The CDR3 length is 14 residues. V shed 6 bases, J shed 4 bases, and the junction held 7 bases outside the gene matches. The CDR3 DNA sequence: TGTGCCAGCAGCGGACAGGGCCCGGGCACTGAAGCTTTCTTT. Protein product: CASSGQGPGTEAFF.

As to this clone: The same CDR3 can be traced to other DNA sequences in this sample. The chain has TRBV9 and TRBJ2-7; 7 bases fit TRBD2. The CDR3 runs to 14 residues. CDR1 is SGDLS, CDR2 YYNGEE, per germline. After removal of 3 bases from V and 4 bases from J, the junction contained 7 bases not matched to a gene. The CDR3 DNA sequence: TGTGCCAGCAGCGCCTCCGGGACTACATACGAGCAGTACTTC. Amino acids: CASSASGTTYEQYF.

The chain has TRBV7-2 and TRBJ1-2, with D unclear. Germline CDR1 SGHTA, CDR2 FQGNSA. CDR3 length: 14 amino acids. V lost 5 bases and J 5 bases, leaving 15 bases between the germline ends. The DNA of the CDR3 is TGTGCCAGCAGCCCCGACGGATCCAGTTATGGCTACACCTTC. Its protein is CASSPDGSSYGYTF.

Comment on this clone: Other DNA sequences within the sample encode an identical CDR3. The V and J genes are TRBV5-1 and TRBJ1-1, with unresolved D. V was trimmed by 1 base and J by 0 bases, leaving 7 bases between them. CDR3 length: 14 residues. Germline V gives CDR1 SGHRS, CDR2 YFSETQ. CDR3 coding DNA: TGCGCCAGCAGCTTGACAGAGTTGAACACTGAAGCTTTCTTT. Its translation is CASSLTELNTEAFF.

V gene TRBV5-6 combines with J gene TRBJ2-5; D possibly corresponds to TRBD2 (5 bases). The DNA matches TRBJ2-7 better at its end, which makes the J call doubtful. The V gene's germline CDR1 is SGHDT and CDR2 YYEEEE. The CDR3 spans 16 residues. The CDR3 loop is CASSLSTSPPSYEQYF. In DNA, the CDR3 is TGTGCCAGCAGCTTATCTACTAGTCCCCCATCCTACGAGCAGTACTTC.

The V call is TRBV5-6, the J call TRBJ1-2; D is uncertain. V lost 1 base and J 4 bases, leaving 5 bases between the germline ends. Germline V CDR1 and CDR2: SGHDT, YYEEEE. CDR3 length: 12 amino acids. CDR3 loop: CASSLNSYGYTF. CDR3 DNA sequence: TGTGCCAGCAGCTTGAACAGCTATGGCTACACCTTC.

This clone was found once. The J gene is TRBJ2-3, the V gene TRBV9; 8 nucleotides align to TRBD2. Per germline, CDR1 SGDLS and CDR2 YYNGEE. Trimming at V came to 0 bases and at J to 5 bases, leaving 11 bases not matched to a gene. This CDR3 has 17 amino acids. This chain's CDR3 is CASSVAGRAGVLDTQYF. DNA for the CDR3: TGTGCCAGCAGCGTAGCTGGGAGAGCGGGAGTCTTAGATACGCAGTATTTT.

The gene calls are TRBV5-1 and TRBJ2-3, with D possibly being TRBD1 (6 bases). V lost 6 bases and J 3 bases, leaving 14 bases between the germline ends. Germline-derived CDR1 and CDR2 are SGHRS and YFSETQ. The CDR3 consists of 14 residues. This CDR3 reads CASKLGGATDTQYF. The CDR3, as DNA: TGCGCCAGCAAGTTAGGGGGAGCGACAGATACGCAGTATTTT. Filled out from reference TRBV5-1 and TRBJ2-3, the complete variable domain reads KAGVTQTPRYLIKTRGQQVTLSCSPISGHRSVSWYQQTPGQGLQFLFEYFSETQRNKGNFPGRFSGRQFSNSRSEMNVSTLELGDSALYLCASKLGGATDTQYFGPGTRLTVL.

V gene TRBV28 combines with J gene TRBJ2-5; TRBD2 matches at 7 bases. The V gene's germline CDR1 is MDHEN and CDR2 SYDVKM. J lost 2 bases, V lost 6 bases, and 6 bases had no gene match. The CDR3 consists of 14 residues. The CDR3 DNA is TGTGCCAGCAGCTTTACTAGCGCACAAGAGACCCAGTACTTC. Translating gives CASSFTSAQETQYF.

J is TRBJ1-5 and V is TRBV2; 8 bases fit TRBD1. CDR3 length: 14 amino acids. Unmatched junction bases numbered 6, after V lost 6 bases and J lost 5 bases. Germline V gene sequence: CDR1 SNHLY, CDR2 FYNNEI. CDR3 nucleotides: TGTGCCAGCAGCGGACAGGGTGGGGATCAGCCCCAGCATTTT. It specifies CASSGQGGDQPQHF.

The CDR3 sequence is CAWSSRLAANNEQFF. CDR3 coding DNA: TGTGCCTGGAGTTCGAGACTAGCTGCAAACAATGAGCAGTTCTTC. This chain links TRBV30 with TRBJ2-1, with 7 bases matching TRBD2. CDR3 size: 15 residues. Germline CDR1 reads GTSNPN; CDR2 reads SVGIG (reference sequence). V shed 2 bases and J 5 bases; nucleotides not matched to a gene: 9.

V and J are TRBV28 and TRBJ2-2, with no clear D. The CDR3 has 12 residues. CDR1 and CDR2 (germline): MDHEN, SYDVKM. Trimming stripped 4 bases from V and 9 bases from J, with 9 bases between. The CDR3 region is CASSSSWRELFF. In DNA, the CDR3 is TGTGCCAGCAGTTCCTCTTGGAGGGAGCTGTTTTTT. The full variable domain, completed using reference TRBV28 and TRBJ2-2, is DVKVTQSSRYLVKRTGEKVFLECVQDMDHENMFWYRQDPGLGLRLIYFSYDVKMKEKGDIPEGYSVSREKKERFSLILESASTNQTSMYLCASSSSWRELFFGEGSRLTVL.

This chain joins TRBV15 and TRBJ1-5; 9 bases map to TRBD1. Trimming removed 1 base from V and 4 bases from J; junction bases left unmatched: 5. The V gene's germline CDR1 is LNHNV and CDR2 YYDKDF (reference sequence). This CDR3 is built from 16 residues. In nucleotides, the CDR3 is TGTGCCACCAGCAGAGTTAGGACAGGGGTAAATCAGCCCCAGCATTTT. Encoded protein: CATSRVRTGVNQPQHF.

As concerns this clone: Other DNA sequences of this sample code for an identical CDR3. The V call is TRBV5-1, the J call TRBJ2-3, with D perhaps TRBD2 (6 bases). V lost 4 bases to trimming and J lost 0 bases, with 12 bases between them. The CDR3 spans 15 residues. CDR1 is SGHRS, CDR2 YFSETQ, per germline. The DNA of the CDR3 is TGCGCCAGCAGCCTAGGAAGCGGGAGCACAGATACGCAGTATTTT. Its protein is CASSLGSGSTDTQYF.